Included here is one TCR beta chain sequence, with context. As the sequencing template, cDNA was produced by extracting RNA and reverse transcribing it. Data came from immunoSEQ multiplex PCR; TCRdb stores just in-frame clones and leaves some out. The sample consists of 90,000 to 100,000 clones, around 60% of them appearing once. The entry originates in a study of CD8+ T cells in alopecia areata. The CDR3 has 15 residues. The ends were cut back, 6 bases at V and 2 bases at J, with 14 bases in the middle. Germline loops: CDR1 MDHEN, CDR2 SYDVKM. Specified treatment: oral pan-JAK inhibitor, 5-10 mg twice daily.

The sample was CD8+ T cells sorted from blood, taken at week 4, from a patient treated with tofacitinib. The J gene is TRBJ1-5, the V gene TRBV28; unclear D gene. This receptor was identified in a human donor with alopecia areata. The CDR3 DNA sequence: TGTGCCAGCAGCTCCGACGGGGTCGGCAATCAGCCCCAGCATTTT. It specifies CASSSDGVGNQPQHF. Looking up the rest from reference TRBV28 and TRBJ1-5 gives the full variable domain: DVKVTQSSRYLVKRTGEKVFLECVQDMDHENMFWYRQDPGLGLRLIYFSYDVKMKEKGDIPEGYSVSREKKERFSLILESASTNQTSMYLCASSSDGVGNQPQHFGDGTRLSIL.